The next 15 T cell receptor beta chains were all read from a single sample in a study of blood T cell repertoires in COVID-19. Profiled with immunoSEQ multiplex PCR; TCRdb holds only in-frame clones, not every one. The sample comprises 200,000 to 250,000 clones, about 85% of which are singletons, and 15% to 20% rests with the top ten. Sequences were obtained from peripheral blood. The receptors were sampled from a woman aged 80 or older with active or convalescent COVID-19.

This clone has only a few counts. J is TRBJ1-1 and V is TRBV6-5, with a weak D call TRBD1 (5 bases). V lost 6 bases, J lost 7 bases, and 15 bases lay in between. Germline CDR1 is MNHEY and CDR2 is SVGAGI. The CDR3 contains 13 residues. This CDR3 reads CASSIPGGYEAFF. DNA for the CDR3: TGTGCCAGCAGCATACCCGGGGGTTATGAAGCTTTCTTT.

CDR3 in DNA: TGCAGCGTTGAGGCGGGGGGACTAACTGGGGCCAACGTCCTGACTTTC. It translates to CSVEAGGLTGANVLTF. The chain links TRBV29-1 to TRBJ2-6, with 8 bases lining up with TRBD2. CDR3 length: 16 amino acids. V lost 3 bases to trimming and J lost 2 bases; unmatched junction nucleotides: 6. Germline CDR1 reads SQVTM; CDR2 reads ANQGSEA.

The chain joins TRBV6-5 to TRBJ1-6; possible D gene TRBD1, 6 bases. The length of the CDR3 is 12 residues. Germline V gene lookup returns CDR1 MNHEY and CDR2 SVGAGI. V lost 4 bases and J lost 11, with 9 bases in between. The CDR3 nucleotides read TGTGCCAGCAGTTTACAGGGTCCACCCCTCCACTTT. Protein product: CASSLQGPPLHF.

V usage is TRBV7-8 and J usage is TRBJ2-3; unclear D gene. V was shortened by 3 bases and J by 2 bases, with 9 bases between the two germline ends. CDR1 and CDR2 (germline): SGHVS, FQNEAQ. The CDR3 loop spans 14 amino acids. The DNA of the CDR3 is TGTGCCAGCAGCTTCGGCGGTTCCACAGATACGCAGTATTTT. The encoded protein is CASSFGGSTDTQYF.

A few counts support this clone. The chain has TRBV18 and TRBJ2-1; D perhaps matches TRBD2 (5 bases). This CDR3 is built from 12 residues. Per germline, CDR1 KGHSH and CDR2 LQKENI. V lost 6 bases and J lost 8, with 11 bases in between. This CDR3 is CASSPLGDEQFF. The CDR3 DNA follows: TGTGCCAGCTCGCCCCTCGGGGATGAGCAGTTCTTC. Together with reference TRBV18 and TRBJ2-1, the CDR3 gives the full variable domain: NAGVMQNPRHLVRRRGQEARLRCSPMKGHSHVYWYRQLPEEGLKFMVYLQKENIIDESGMPKERFSAEFPKEGPSILRIQQVVRGDSAAYFCASSPLGDEQFFGPGTRLTVL.

V gene TRBV5-1 combines with J gene TRBJ1-3; D uncertain. Germline lookup yields CDR1 SGHRS and CDR2 YFSETQ. The CDR3 is made up of 14 amino acids. Between the trimmed V and J ends, which lost 3 bases and 0 bases, there was a span of 7 bases. CDR3 in DNA: TGCGCCAGCAGCTCCCCGGGCTCTGGAAACACCATATATTTT. It translates to CASSSPGSGNTIYF.

The J gene is TRBJ2-1, the V gene TRBV4-1; tentative D call: TRBD1 (5 bases). The CDR3 runs 17 residues. Germline CDR1 and CDR2: MGHRA and YSYEKL. The ends were cut back, 0 bases at V and 5 bases at J, with 17 bases in the middle. The CDR3 DNA sequence: TGCGCCAGCAGCCAAGATTCGACGGACACACATAACAATGAGCAGTTCTTC. Residues: CASSQDSTDTHNNEQFF.

The DNA for the CDR3 is TGTGCCAGCAGCCTCCAGACAGGGTCTGGCACAGATACGCAGTATTTT. Its protein is CASSLQTGSGTDTQYF. The chain recombines TRBV5-4 with TRBJ2-3; TRBD1 aligns across 7 bases. Germline V gives CDR1 SGHNT, CDR2 YYREEE (reference sequence). V lost 4 bases to trimming and J lost 1 base; unmatched junction nucleotides: 9. This CDR3 spans 16 amino acids.

The chain employs TRBV7-6 and TRBJ2-4; TRBD1 matches at 8 bases. The V segment lost 1 base and the J segment 11 bases; nucleotides outside the gene matches: 7. The length of the CDR3 is 14 residues. Germline V gene data show CDR1 as SGHVS and CDR2 as FNYEAQ. The CDR3 DNA reads as TGTGCCAGCAGCTTAGGGACAGGGTCCCTTGTTCAGTACTTC. As protein: CASSLGTGSLVQYF.

The rearrangement links TRBV7-2 to TRBJ2-7; a weak D match, TRBD2 (5 bases). Germline CDR1 reads SGHTA; CDR2 reads FQGNSA. The germline V and J ends were trimmed by 2 bases and 2 bases, with 7 bases remaining between them. The CDR3 is made up of 13 amino acids. The chain's CDR3 is CASSLTGTYEQYF. CDR3 DNA sequence: TGTGCCAGCAGCTTAACGGGGACCTACGAGCAGTACTTC.

The CDR3, as DNA: TGTGCCAGCAGTGGTCCAGGGAGGGCTTCCTACGAGCAGTACTTC. This translates into CASSGPGRASYEQYF. The chain recombines TRBV6-1 with TRBJ2-7; 7 nucleotides match TRBD2. The CDR3 has 15 amino acids. The germline V gene encodes CDR1 MNHNS and CDR2 SASEGT. V dropped 4 bases and J dropped 1; count of bases not matched to a gene: 7.

V gene TRBV6-6 combines with J gene TRBJ2-2; a weak D match, TRBD1 (5 bases). CDR1 and CDR2 (germline): MNHNY, SVGAGI (reference sequence). The V end was cut by 7 bases, the J end by 7 bases, with 10 bases between. This CDR3 is built from 12 residues. The CDR3 region has the DNA TGTGCCAGCATCCCTCAGGGCGGGGAGCTGTTTTTT. Translating it yields CASIPQGGELFF.

CDR3 DNA sequence: TGCAGTGCTAGTACCAGACTAGCGGGCACAGATACGCAGTATTTT. Translating gives CSASTRLAGTDTQYF. This chain uses TRBV20-1 with TRBJ2-3, with 9 bases that match TRBD2. Trimming took 3 bases from V and 1 from J; bases not matched to a gene: 5. The germline V gene has CDR1 DFQATT and CDR2 SNEGSKA (reference sequence). The CDR3 consists of 15 residues.

This chain connects TRBV5-6 to TRBJ1-2; no clear D gene. Germline CDR1 reads SGHDT; CDR2 reads YYEEEE. This CDR3 has 12 amino acids. Trimming took off 9 bases at V and 3 bases at J, with 12 bases between the two ends. The CDR3 DNA follows: TGTGCCACTGCCAAGGAGGACTATGGCTACACCTTC. Protein sequence: CATAKEDYGYTF.

The chain carries TRBV6-5 and TRBJ1-2; possible D gene TRBD1, 6 bases. The CDR3 consists of 13 residues. V was clipped by 6 bases and J by 3 bases, with 11 bases between them. Germline assignment: CDR1 MNHEY and CDR2 SVGAGI. CDR3: CASSSDSYYGYTF. CDR3 coding DNA: TGTGCCAGCAGCTCGGACAGCTACTATGGCTACACCTTC.